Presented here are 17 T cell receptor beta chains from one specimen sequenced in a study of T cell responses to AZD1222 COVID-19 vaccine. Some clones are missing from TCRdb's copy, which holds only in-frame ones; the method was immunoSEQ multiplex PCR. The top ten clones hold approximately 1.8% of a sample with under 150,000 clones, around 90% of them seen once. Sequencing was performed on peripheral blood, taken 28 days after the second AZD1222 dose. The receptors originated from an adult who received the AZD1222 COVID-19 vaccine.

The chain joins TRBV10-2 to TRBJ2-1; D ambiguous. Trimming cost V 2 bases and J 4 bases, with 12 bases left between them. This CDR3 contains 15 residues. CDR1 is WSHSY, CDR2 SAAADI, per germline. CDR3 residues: CASSEVSAVYNEQFF. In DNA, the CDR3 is TGCGCCAGCAGTGAGGTGAGCGCGGTTTACAATGAGCAGTTCTTC.

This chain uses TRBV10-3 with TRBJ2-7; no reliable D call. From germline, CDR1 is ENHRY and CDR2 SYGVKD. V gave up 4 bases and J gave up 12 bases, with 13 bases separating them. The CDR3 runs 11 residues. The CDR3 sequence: CAISVTGPPYF. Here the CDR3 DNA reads TGTGCCATCAGTGTAACCGGGCCCCCGTACTTC.

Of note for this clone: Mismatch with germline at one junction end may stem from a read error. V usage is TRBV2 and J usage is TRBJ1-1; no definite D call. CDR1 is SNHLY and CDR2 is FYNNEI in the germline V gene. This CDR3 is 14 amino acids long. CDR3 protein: CAGSAQNSGWGAFF. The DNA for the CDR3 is TGTGCCGGCAGTGCACAGAATTCGGGCTGGGGAGCTTTCTTT.

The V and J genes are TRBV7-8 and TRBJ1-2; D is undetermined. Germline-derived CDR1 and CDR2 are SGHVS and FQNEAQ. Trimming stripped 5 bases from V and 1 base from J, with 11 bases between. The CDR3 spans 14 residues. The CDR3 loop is CASSPGSFNYGYTF. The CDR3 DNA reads TGTGCCAGCAGCCCTGGGTCGTTTAACTATGGCTACACCTTC.

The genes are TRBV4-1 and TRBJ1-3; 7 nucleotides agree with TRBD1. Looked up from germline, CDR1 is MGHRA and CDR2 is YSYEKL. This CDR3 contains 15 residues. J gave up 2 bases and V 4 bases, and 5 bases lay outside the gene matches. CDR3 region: CASSPEGTAGNTIYF. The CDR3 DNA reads TGCGCCAGCAGCCCAGAAGGGACAGCTGGAAACACCATATATTTT.

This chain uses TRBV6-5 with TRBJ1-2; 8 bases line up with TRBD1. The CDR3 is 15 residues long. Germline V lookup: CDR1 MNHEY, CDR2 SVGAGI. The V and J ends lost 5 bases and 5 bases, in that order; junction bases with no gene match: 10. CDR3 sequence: CASSPYLGQGYGYTF. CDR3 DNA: TGTGCCAGCAGTCCTTACCTAGGACAGGGTTATGGCTACACCTTC.

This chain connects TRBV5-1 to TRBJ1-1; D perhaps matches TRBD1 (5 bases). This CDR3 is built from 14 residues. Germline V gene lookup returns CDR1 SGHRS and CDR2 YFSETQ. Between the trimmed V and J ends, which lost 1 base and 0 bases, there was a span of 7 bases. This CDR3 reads CASSLSGMNTEAFF. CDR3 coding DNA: TGCGCCAGCAGCTTGTCAGGGATGAACACTGAAGCTTTCTTT.

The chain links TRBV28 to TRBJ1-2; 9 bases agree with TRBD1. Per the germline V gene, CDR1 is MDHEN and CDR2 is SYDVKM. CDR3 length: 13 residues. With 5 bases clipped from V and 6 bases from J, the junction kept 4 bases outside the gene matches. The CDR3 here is CASSHRDRDGYTF. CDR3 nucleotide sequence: TGTGCCAGCAGTCACCGGGACAGGGATGGCTACACCTTC.

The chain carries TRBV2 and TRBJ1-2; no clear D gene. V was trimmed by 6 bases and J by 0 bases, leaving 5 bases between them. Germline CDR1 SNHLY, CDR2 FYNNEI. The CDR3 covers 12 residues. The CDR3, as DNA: TGTGCCAGCAGACCAGCTAACTATGGCTACACCTTC. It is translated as CASRPANYGYTF.

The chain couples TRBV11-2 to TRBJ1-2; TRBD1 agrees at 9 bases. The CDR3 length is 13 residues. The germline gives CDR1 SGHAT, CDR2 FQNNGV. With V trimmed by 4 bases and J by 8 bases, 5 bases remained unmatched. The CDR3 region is CASSYRGPWGYTF. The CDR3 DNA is TGTGCCAGCAGCTACAGGGGGCCTTGGGGCTACACCTTC.

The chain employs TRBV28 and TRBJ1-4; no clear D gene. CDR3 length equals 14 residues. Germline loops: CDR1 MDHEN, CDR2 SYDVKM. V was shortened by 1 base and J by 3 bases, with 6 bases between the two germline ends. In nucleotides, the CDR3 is TGTGCCAGCAGTTTATCCGGGTCTAATGAAAAACTGTTTTTT. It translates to CASSLSGSNEKLFF.

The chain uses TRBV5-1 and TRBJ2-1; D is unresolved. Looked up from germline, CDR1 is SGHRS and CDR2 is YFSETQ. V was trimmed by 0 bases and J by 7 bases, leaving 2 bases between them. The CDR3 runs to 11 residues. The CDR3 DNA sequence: TGCGCCAGCAGCTTGGAGAATGAGCAGTTCTTC. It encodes CASSLENEQFF.

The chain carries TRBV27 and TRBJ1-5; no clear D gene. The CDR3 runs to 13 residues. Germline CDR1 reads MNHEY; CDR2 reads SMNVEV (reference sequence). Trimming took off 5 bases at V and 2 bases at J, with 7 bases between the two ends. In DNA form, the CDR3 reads TGTGCCAGCAGTACGAGTGGCAATCAGCCCCAGCATTTT. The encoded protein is CASSTSGNQPQHF.

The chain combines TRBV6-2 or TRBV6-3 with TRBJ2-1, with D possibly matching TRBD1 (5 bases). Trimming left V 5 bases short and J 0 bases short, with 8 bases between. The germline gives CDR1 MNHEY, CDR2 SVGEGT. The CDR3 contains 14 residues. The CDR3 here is CASSDRLSYNEQFF. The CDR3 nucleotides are TGTGCCAGCAGTGACAGACTCTCCTACAATGAGCAGTTCTTC.

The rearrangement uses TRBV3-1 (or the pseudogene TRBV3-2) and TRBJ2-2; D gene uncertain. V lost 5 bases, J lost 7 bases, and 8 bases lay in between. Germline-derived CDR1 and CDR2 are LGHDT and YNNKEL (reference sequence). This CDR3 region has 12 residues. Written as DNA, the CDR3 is TGTGCCAGCAGCAATGGGGTCGGGGAGCTGTTTTTT. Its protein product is CASSNGVGELFF.

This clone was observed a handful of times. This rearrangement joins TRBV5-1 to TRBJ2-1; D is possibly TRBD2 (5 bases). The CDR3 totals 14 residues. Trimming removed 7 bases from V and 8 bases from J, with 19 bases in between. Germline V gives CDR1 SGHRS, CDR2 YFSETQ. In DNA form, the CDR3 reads TGCGCCAGCGGCGGTTTAGGAGGTGGGGATGAGCAGTTCTTC. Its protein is CASGGLGGGDEQFF. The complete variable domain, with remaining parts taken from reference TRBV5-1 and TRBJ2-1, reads KAGVTQTPRYLIKTRGQQVTLSCSPISGHRSVSWYQQTPGQGLQFLFEYFSETQRNKGNFPGRFSGRQFSNSRSEMNVSTLELGDSALYLCASGGLGGGDEQFFGPGTRLTVL.

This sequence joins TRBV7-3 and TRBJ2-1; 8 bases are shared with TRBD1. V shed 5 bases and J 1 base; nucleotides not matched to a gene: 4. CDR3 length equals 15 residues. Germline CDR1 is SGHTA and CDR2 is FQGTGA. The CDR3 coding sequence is TGTGCCAGCAGCCCTCAGGGGGCTTCCTACAATGAGCAGTTCTTC. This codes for CASSPQGASYNEQFF.